These 9 T cell receptor beta chains came from one sample sequenced in a study of shared clonotypes between healthy human individuals. Clones were sequenced by immunoSEQ multiplex PCR, and TCRdb holds only the in-frame ones, with some missing. Of about 2.5 million clones in the sample, about nine tenths were seen once. Sequenced: naive CD4+ T cells from PBMCs. The subset here: CD45RA+ positively selected. Receptors originate from a man aged 18 to 30 in good health. Some clones in this sample may be carry-over from other donors' samples.

To note about this clone: The sample carries other DNA sequences with the same CDR3. The chain recombines TRBV6-5 with TRBJ1-2; 8 bases match TRBD1. CDR1 MNHEY and CDR2 SVGAGI come from the germline V gene. The CDR3 is made up of 14 amino acids. With 2 bases clipped from V and 5 bases from J, the junction kept 4 bases outside the gene matches. The CDR3: CASSYRDRGYGYTF. In DNA form, the CDR3 reads TGTGCCAGCAGTTACCGAGACAGGGGATATGGCTACACCTTC.

This sequence joins TRBV6-6 and TRBJ1-5, with a weak D call TRBD1 (6 bases). The CDR3 is made up of 16 amino acids. Germline lookup yields CDR1 MNHNY and CDR2 SVGAGI (reference sequence). Trimming took off 10 bases at V and 0 bases at J, with 19 bases between the two ends. CDR3: CATSGRGGDSNQPQHF. The CDR3 region has the DNA TGTGCCACCTCTGGAAGGGGGGGGGATAGCAATCAGCCCCAGCATTTT.

J is TRBJ2-7 and V is TRBV7-9; 9 bases align to TRBD2. Germline V gene data show CDR1 as SEHNR and CDR2 as FQNEAQ (reference sequence). The CDR3 runs 16 residues. Germline trimming cut 4 bases from V and 4 bases from J; bases unmatched to any gene: 11. The CDR3 loop is CASSSLMGSGSYEQYF. The CDR3 region has the DNA TGTGCCAGCAGCTCTCTGATGGGTAGCGGGAGTTACGAGCAGTACTTC.

The chain combines TRBV4-1 with TRBJ2-1, with D hard to call. From germline, CDR1 is MGHRA and CDR2 YSYEKL. The CDR3 covers 13 residues. The V gene lost 7 bases and the J gene lost 0 bases, with 7 bases spanning the gap. CDR3 coding DNA: TGCGCCAGCAACGAGGACTCCTACAATGAGCAGTTCTTC. The encoded protein is CASNEDSYNEQFF.

The chain has TRBV25-1 and TRBJ2-5; D gene ambiguous. Germline lookup yields CDR1 MGHDK and CDR2 SYGVNS. Trimming cost V 5 bases and J 2 bases, with 6 bases left between them. The CDR3 is made up of 12 amino acids. DNA for the CDR3: TGTGCCAGCAGTAGGCCGCAAGAGACCCAGTACTTC. This translates into CASSRPQETQYF.

The rearrangement joins TRBV19 to TRBJ1-5; 7 bases fit TRBD1. Germline values: CDR1 LNHDA, CDR2 SQIVND (reference sequence). Trimming took 1 base from V and 2 from J; bases not matched to a gene: 14. The CDR3 has 19 amino acids. This chain's CDR3 is CASSIVGQGDARGNQPQHF. The CDR3 DNA sequence: TGTGCCAGTAGTATAGTAGGGCAGGGGGACGCCCGGGGCAATCAGCCCCAGCATTTT.

This chain uses TRBV5-1 with TRBJ2-3, with 9 bases identical to TRBD1. CDR3 size: 14 residues. V lost 8 bases, J lost 4 bases, and 8 bases stayed unmatched. Germline V gene sequence: CDR1 SGHRS, CDR2 YFSETQ. CDR3 sequence reads: CASWTGELADTQYF. DNA for the CDR3: TGCGCCAGTTGGACAGGGGAGCTTGCAGATACGCAGTATTTT.

The genes are TRBV30 and TRBJ2-7; 14 bases line up with TRBD2. Germline CDR1 is GTSNPN and CDR2 is SVGIG (reference sequence). With 2 bases clipped from V and 4 bases from J, the junction kept 7 bases outside the gene matches. The CDR3 contains 16 residues. The CDR3 region is CAWSRGLAGVAYEQYF. DNA of the CDR3: TGTGCCTGGAGTAGGGGACTAGCGGGAGTAGCTTACGAGCAGTACTTC.

The V and J genes are TRBV7-2 and TRBJ2-1; 9 nucleotides align to TRBD2. The CDR3 extends over 17 amino acids. Germline values: CDR1 SGHTA, CDR2 FQGNSA. V lost 3 bases and J lost 2; bases outside the gene matches: 8. This CDR3 is CASSFSGGGAAYNEQFF. The CDR3 nucleotides are TGTGCCAGCAGCTTTTCCGGCGGGGGGGCCGCCTACAATGAGCAGTTCTTC.